These T cell receptor beta chains were read from a single sample in a study of CD8+CD57+ T cells in acquired aplastic anemia. TCRdb passed the reads through MiXCR, listing each CDR3 protein once. This table has about 290,000 distinct CDR3 sequences, roughly 61% appearing once. Sequencing was carried out using sorted CD4+, CD8+, or CD8+CD57+ T cells (not recorded which) from PBMCs. The receptors here all came from a human donor with aplastic anemia. The CDR3 runs from the conserved cysteine through the conserved F or W. The D gene is left open where the match is weak. Rows give clone size only sometimes, using once, few, many, or a class for an expanded clone.

CDR3,DNA,D,J,size,V
CASSLTSGAYEQYF,TGTGCCAGCAGCTTAACTAGCGGAGCCTACGAGCAGTACTTC,TRBD2,TRBJ2-7,NA,TRBV7-2
CAIRGASGTEAFF,TGTGCCATCAGGGGGGCCTCCGGCACTGAAGCTTTCTTT,NA,TRBJ1-1,few,TRBV10-3
CASRSDLNEQFF,TGTGCCAGCAGATCGGACCTGAATGAGCAGTTCTTC,NA,TRBJ2-1,NA,TRBV6-5
CASTPGTGALNTEAFF,TGTGCCAGCACGCCCGGGACAGGGGCCCTGAACACTGAAGCTTTCTTT,TRBD1,TRBJ1-1,many,TRBV18
CSADGTSGVSSYNEQFF,TGCAGTGCGGACGGGACTAGCGGGGTTAGCTCCTACAATGAGCAGTTCTTC,TRBD2,TRBJ2-1,once,TRBV20-1
CSARGWTGHPDEQYF,TGCAGTGCTAGAGGATGGACAGGGCATCCGGACGAGCAGTACTTC,TRBD1,TRBJ2-7,NA,TRBV20-1
CASSSTRREEKLFF,TGTGCCAGCAGCTCTACAAGGCGCGAGGAAAAACTGTTTTTT,NA,TRBJ1-4,NA,TRBV11-3
CASGPEQFF,TGTGCCAGCGGGCCCGAGCAGTTCTTC,NA,TRBJ2-1,few,TRBV9
CASSFVGGTYTEAFF,TGCGCCAGCAGCTTCGTAGGGGGGACGTACACTGAAGCTTTCTTT,NA,TRBJ1-1,NA,TRBV5-1
CASSQDIWVGELFF,TGTGCCAGCAGCCAAGATATTTGGGTCGGGGAGCTGTTTTTT,NA,TRBJ2-2,many,TRBV3-1
CASSQGLAEGPSYNEQFF,TGCGCCAGCAGCCAGGGACTAGCGGAAGGACCCTCCTACAATGAGCAGTTCTTC,TRBD2,TRBJ2-1,once,TRBV9
CSARRVGAVNEQFF,TGCAGTGCTAGACGCGTGGGGGCTGTCAACGAGCAGTTCTTC,NA,TRBJ2-1,NA,TRBV20-1
CTIRDSAQETQYF,TGTACCATCAGAGACAGTGCTCAAGAGACCCAGTACTTC,NA,TRBJ2-5,once,TRBV10-3
CSAPRPETLNNEQFF,TGCAGTGCTCCCCGGCCCGAGACTTTAAACAATGAGCAGTTCTTC,NA,TRBJ2-1,NA,TRBV20-1
CATSALENYGYTF,TGCGCGACCAGTGCACTCGAAAACTATGGCTACACCTTC,NA,TRBJ1-2,NA,TRBV29-1
CASTGTGDGPQHF,TGTGCCAGCACCGGTACAGGGGACGGGCCCCAGCATTTT,TRBD1,TRBJ1-5,NA,TRBV5-6
CAMAWGGSGANVLTF,TGTGCCATGGCTTGGGGTGGCTCTGGGGCCAACGTCCTGACTTTC,NA,TRBJ2-6,NA,TRBV10-3
CATSDQTSGRHNEQFF,TGTGCCACCAGTGACCAGACTAGCGGGAGGCACAATGAGCAGTTCTTC,TRBD2,TRBJ2-1,NA,TRBV24-1
CSLDKPPSSSYEQYF,TGCAGTCTTGACAAGCCGCCTAGCAGCTCCTACGAGCAGTACTTC,NA,TRBJ2-7,NA,TRBV20-1
CASSQALDTRTEAFF,TGTGCCAGCAGCCAAGCCCTCGACACGAGGACTGAAGCTTTCTTT,NA,TRBJ1-1,few,TRBV3-1
CASSLDQLGGYTF,TGTGCCAGCAGCTTAGACCAGCTTGGAGGCTACACCTTC,NA,TRBJ1-2,many,TRBV11-2
CASSALVIPYGYTF,TGTGCCAGCAGTGCTCTGGTGATCCCCTATGGCTACACCTTC,NA,TRBJ1-2,many,TRBV2
CASRLAGGPYEQFF,TGTGCCAGCCGACTAGCGGGAGGGCCTTATGAGCAGTTCTTC,TRBD2,TRBJ2-1,many,TRBV19
CASSLASAGILGEQFF,TGTGCCAGCAGCTTGGCTAGCGCAGGGATTTTGGGTGAGCAGTTCTTC,NA,TRBJ2-1,NA,TRBV5-5
CSASEGGPTEAFF,TGCAGTGCTAGTGAGGGCGGTCCCACTGAAGCTTTCTTT,NA,TRBJ1-1,few,TRBV20-1
CSGRGVNTEAFF,TGCAGTGGAAGGGGTGTAAACACTGAAGCTTTCTTT,NA,TRBJ1-1,NA,TRBV20-1
CAGGVGSPLHF,TGTGCCGGTGGGGTGGGTTCACCCCTCCACTTT,NA,TRBJ1-6,NA,TRBV10-3
CASSPTGGFNEKLFF,TGTGCCAGCAGCCCAACAGGGGGGTTCAATGAAAAACTGTTTTTT,TRBD1,TRBJ1-4,many,TRBV9